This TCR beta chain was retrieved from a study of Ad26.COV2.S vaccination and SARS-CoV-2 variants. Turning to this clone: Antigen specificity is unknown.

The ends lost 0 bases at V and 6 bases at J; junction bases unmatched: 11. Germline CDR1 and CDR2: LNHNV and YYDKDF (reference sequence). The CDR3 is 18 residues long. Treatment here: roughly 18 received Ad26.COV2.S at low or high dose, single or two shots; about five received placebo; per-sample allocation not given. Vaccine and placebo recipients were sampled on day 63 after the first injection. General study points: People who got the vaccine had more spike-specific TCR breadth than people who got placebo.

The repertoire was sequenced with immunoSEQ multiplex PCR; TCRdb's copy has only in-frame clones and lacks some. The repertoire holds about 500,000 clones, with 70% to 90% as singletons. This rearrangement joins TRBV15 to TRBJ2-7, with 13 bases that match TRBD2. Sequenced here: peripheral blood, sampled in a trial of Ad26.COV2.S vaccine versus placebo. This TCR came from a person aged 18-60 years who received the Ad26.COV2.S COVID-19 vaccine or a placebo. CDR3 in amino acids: CATSREKRVTSGRAEQYF. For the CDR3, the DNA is TGTGCCACCAGCAGAGAGAAACGTGTTACTAGCGGGAGGGCCGAGCAGTACTTC.